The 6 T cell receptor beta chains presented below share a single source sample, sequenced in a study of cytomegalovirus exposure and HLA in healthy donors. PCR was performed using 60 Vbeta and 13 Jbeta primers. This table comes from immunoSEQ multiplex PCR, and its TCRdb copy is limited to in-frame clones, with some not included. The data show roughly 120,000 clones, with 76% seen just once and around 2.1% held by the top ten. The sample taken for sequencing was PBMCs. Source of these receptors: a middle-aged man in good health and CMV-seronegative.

The CDR3 spells CASSLGSIGGNEQFF. CDR3 in DNA: TGTGCCAGCAGCTTAGGCTCTATCGGGGGCAATGAGCAGTTCTTC. The J gene is TRBJ2-1, the V gene TRBV7-9; D possibly corresponds to TRBD2 (6 bases). V lost 1 base to trimming and J lost 6 bases, with 13 bases between them. Germline CDR1 reads SEHNR; CDR2 reads FQNEAQ (reference sequence). CDR3 size: 15 residues.

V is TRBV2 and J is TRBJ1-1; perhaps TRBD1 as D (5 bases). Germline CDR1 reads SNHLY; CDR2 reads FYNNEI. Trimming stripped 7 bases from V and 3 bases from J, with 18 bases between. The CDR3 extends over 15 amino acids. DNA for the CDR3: TGTGCCAGCACGCTTGTGGGCCGGGGGGACACTGAAGCTTTCTTT. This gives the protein CASTLVGRGDTEAFF.

The CDR3 spells CASSLTEQNTEAFF. The CDR3, as DNA: TGTGCCAGCAGCTTAACGGAGCAGAACACTGAAGCTTTCTTT. The rearrangement joins TRBV7-8 to TRBJ1-1; D is unclear. Trimming took 2 bases from V and 1 from J, leaving 8 bases between them. The CDR3 contains 14 residues. The germline V gene has CDR1 SGHVS and CDR2 FQNEAQ.

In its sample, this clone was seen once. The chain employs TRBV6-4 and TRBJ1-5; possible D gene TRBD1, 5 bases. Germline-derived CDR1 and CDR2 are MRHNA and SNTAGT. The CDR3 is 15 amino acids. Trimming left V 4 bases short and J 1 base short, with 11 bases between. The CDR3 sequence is CASSALGGSNQPQHF. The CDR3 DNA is TGTGCCAGCAGTGCCCTCGGGGGAAGCAATCAGCCCCAGCATTTT.

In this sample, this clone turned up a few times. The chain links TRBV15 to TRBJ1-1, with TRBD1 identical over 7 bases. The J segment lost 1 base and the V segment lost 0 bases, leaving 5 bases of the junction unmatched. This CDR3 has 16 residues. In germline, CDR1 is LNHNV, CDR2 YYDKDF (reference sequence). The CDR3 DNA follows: TGTGCCACCAGCAGAGAGAGGGGGCGGGGGAACACTGAAGCTTTCTTT. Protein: CATSRERGRGNTEAFF. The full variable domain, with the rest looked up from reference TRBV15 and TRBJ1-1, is DAMVIQNPRYQVTQFGKPVTLSCSQTLNHNVMYWYQQKSSQAPKLLFHYYDKDFNNEADTPDNFQSRRPNTSFCFLDIRSPGLGDTAMYLCATSRERGRGNTEAFFGQGTRLTVV.

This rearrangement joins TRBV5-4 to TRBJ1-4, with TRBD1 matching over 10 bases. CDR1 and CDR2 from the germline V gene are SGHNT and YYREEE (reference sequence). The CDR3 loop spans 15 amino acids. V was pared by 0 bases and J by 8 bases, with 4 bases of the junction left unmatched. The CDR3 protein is CASSLGRDRGEKLFF. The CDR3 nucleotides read TGTGCCAGCAGCTTGGGTCGGGACAGGGGAGAAAAACTGTTTTTT.